The 28 T cell receptor beta chains below all came from one sample that was sequenced in a study of molecular identifiers for immune sequencing clone quantification. In TCRdb, the PCR reads were re-called with MiXCR into one record per CDR3 protein. The sample holds over 600,000 distinct CDR3 sequences, 20% seen once. Sequencing input: naive CD8+ T cells from blood, with Jurkat cell RNA spiked in. Subset defined: FACS-sorted CD8+CD4-CCR7+CD45RA+ naive T cells. Receptors originate from a human donor in good health. Some libraries in this study had Jurkat cell RNA spiked in.

This clonotype was observed a handful of times. The chain combines TRBV10-3 with TRBJ2-7, with TRBD2 as a possible D gene (6 bases). Germline CDR1 is ENHRY and CDR2 is SYGVKD. There are 15 residues in the CDR3. V lost 6 bases and J lost 2, with 17 bases in between. CDR3 DNA: TGTGCCATCAGGGACCGGGACTCCTCGGCCTACGAGCAGTACTTC. Protein sequence: CAIRDRDSSAYEQYF.

The chain is built from TRBV18 and TRBJ2-1; possible D gene TRBD1, 5 bases. This CDR3 region has 15 residues. The germline V and J ends were trimmed by 8 bases and 4 bases, with 18 bases remaining between them. Germline V gene sequence: CDR1 KGHSH, CDR2 LQKENI. The CDR3 spells CASTSEGAFYNEQFF. The DNA for the CDR3 is TGTGCCAGCACCTCCGAAGGGGCGTTTTACAATGAGCAGTTCTTC.

This clonotype was recorded a few times. This sequence joins TRBV18 and TRBJ2-7; D gene uncertain. This CDR3 comprises 13 residues. V lost 3 bases and J 4 bases, leaving 10 bases between the germline ends. The germline V gene encodes CDR1 KGHSH and CDR2 LQKENI. CDR3 coding DNA: TGTGCCAGCTCACCTCAAGACGGTTACGAGCAGTACTTC. This sequence encodes CASSPQDGYEQYF.

To note about this clonotype: Just one base apart from a much larger clone, this may be a read error. The V call is TRBV6-5, the J call TRBJ1-4, with 7 bases fitting TRBD1. The CDR3 runs 15 residues. Germline V gives CDR1 MNHEY, CDR2 SVGAGI. DNA for the CDR3: TGTGCCAGCAGTCCCGGGGCAGGGGGTAGCGAAAAACTGTCTTTT. Protein product: CASSPGAGGSEKLSF.

This clonotype was seen repeatedly, ten times or more. Here the CDR3 reads CASETGNQPQHF. CDR3 bases: TGTGCCAGCGAAACAGGGAATCAGCCCCAGCATTTT. The chain combines TRBV28 with TRBJ1-5; D perhaps matches TRBD1 (6 bases). V was shortened by 8 bases and J by 4 bases, with 9 bases between the two germline ends. Germline V gives CDR1 MDHEN, CDR2 SYDVKM. The CDR3 runs 12 residues.

In this sample, this clonotype turned up many times. The chain recombines TRBV7-2 with TRBJ1-5; 8 positions agree with TRBD1. The V gene's germline CDR1 is SGHTA and CDR2 FQGNSA. The CDR3 is 19 residues long. J was trimmed by 2 bases and V by 5 bases; bases with no gene match: 17. The chain's CDR3 is CASSPNPLQGARGNQPQHF. The CDR3 coding sequence is TGTGCCAGCAGCCCAAACCCGCTTCAGGGGGCTCGAGGCAATCAGCCCCAGCATTTT.

This clonotype was seen ten or more times. The chain couples TRBV5-4 to TRBJ2-7; no reliable D call. The CDR3 is 14 amino acids. Germline V CDR1 and CDR2: SGHNT, YYREEE (reference sequence). Trimming pared 0 bases from V and 4 bases from J, leaving 11 bases between. The CDR3 reads CASSLGESPYEQYF. CDR3 sequence (DNA): TGTGCCAGCAGCTTGGGGGAATCTCCGTACGAGCAGTACTTC.

At least ten counts were recorded for this clonotype. CDR3 sequence: CASSRWVQGNQPQHF. For the CDR3, the DNA is TGCGCCAGCAGCCGATGGGTACAGGGCAATCAGCCCCAGCATTTT. The V and J genes are TRBV4-1 and TRBJ1-5; tentatively, D is TRBD1 (5 bases). CDR3 length: 15 amino acids. Germline V CDR1 and CDR2: MGHRA, YSYEKL. The germline V and J ends were trimmed by 4 bases and 2 bases, with 12 bases remaining between them.

In this sample, this clonotype turned up many times. The CDR3 loop reads CASSPNIKTGNNQPQHF. CDR3 DNA sequence: TGTGCCAGCAGCCCCAACATTAAGACAGGTAACAATCAGCCCCAGCATTTT. V and J are TRBV7-2 and TRBJ1-5, with D perhaps matching TRBD1 (6 bases). The germline gives CDR1 SGHTA, CDR2 FQGNSA. The germline V and J ends were trimmed by 5 bases and 3 bases, with 20 bases remaining between them. The CDR3 sequence is 17 residues long.

In regard to this clonotype: It may be a read error: a sequence one base away is much more abundant. The chain links TRBV6-4 to TRBJ1-1; D gene uncertain. In germline, CDR1 is MRHNA, CDR2 SNTAGT. The CDR3 runs 14 residues. Deletions cut 6 bases from V and 3 bases from J, with 14 bases between. The CDR3 sequence: CASRISVTDTEAFF. CDR3 nucleotides: TGTGCCAGCAGGATCAGCGTCACCGACACTGAAGCTTTCTTT.

The chain employs TRBV7-2 and TRBJ2-5; D might be TRBD1 (7 bases). The germline V gene encodes CDR1 SGHTA and CDR2 FQGNSA. The ends were cut back, 1 base at V and 4 bases at J, with 13 bases in the middle. The length of the CDR3 is 15 residues. The CDR3 DNA is TGTGCCAGCAGCTTAGGGGAGGAGGGGGCAGAGACCCAGTACTTC. This sequence encodes CASSLGEEGAETQYF.

Concerning this clonotype itself: An end of the junction differs from the germline gene, which may be a read error. V gene TRBV4-1 combines with J gene TRBJ2-1, with a tentative D call TRBD1 (6 bases). CDR3 length: 16 residues. Germline CDR1 MGHRA, CDR2 YSYEKL. As DNA, the CDR3 is TGCGCCAGCAGCCAGTACTCCGGGACAAAGAACAATGGGCAGTTCTTC. This codes for CASSQYSGTKNNGQFF.

This clonotype was seen ten or more times. V gene TRBV14 combines with J gene TRBJ2-7; D perhaps matches TRBD2 (5 bases). The ends were cut back, 0 bases at V and 2 bases at J, with 11 bases in the middle. This CDR3 has 15 residues. Germline CDR1 reads SGHDN; CDR2 reads FVKESK. The CDR3 sequence is CASSQDGRDAYEQYF. For the CDR3, the DNA is TGTGCCAGCAGCCAAGACGGACGGGATGCCTACGAGCAGTACTTC.

Many counts were recorded for this clonotype. The chain combines TRBV20-1 with TRBJ2-7, with D perhaps matching TRBD2 (5 bases). The CDR3 is made up of 17 amino acids. CDR1 and CDR2 (germline): DFQATT, SNEGSKA (reference sequence). The V end was cut by 3 bases, the J end by 3 bases, with 24 bases between. The CDR3 region has the DNA TGCAGTGCTAGTTTGCTTAGTGTCCGGGGTAAAGTCTACGAGCAGTACTTC. Protein sequence: CSASLLSVRGKVYEQYF.

In its sample, this clonotype was seen many times. V gene TRBV13 combines with J gene TRBJ2-7, with 8 bases aligning to TRBD1. V lost 5 bases, J lost 0 bases, and 9 bases stayed unmatched. This CDR3 comprises 16 residues. Germline values: CDR1 PRHDT, CDR2 FYEKMQ (reference sequence). CDR3 DNA: TGTGCCAGCAGCCCGAAGGGACAGGCGAGCTCCTACGAGCAGTACTTC. Amino acids: CASSPKGQASSYEQYF.

This clonotype has at least ten counts. The chain carries TRBV4-1 and TRBJ1-4; D is unresolved. CDR1 is MGHRA and CDR2 is YSYEKL in the germline V gene. V lost 1 base and J 4 bases, leaving 10 bases between the germline ends. The CDR3 sequence is 15 residues long. The CDR3 DNA sequence: TGCGCCAGCAGCCAAGGACCCACCGGTAATGAAAAACTGTTTTTT. It yields the protein CASSQGPTGNEKLFF.

The table lists this clonotype with many counts. The chain employs TRBV7-9 and TRBJ2-2, with 8 nucleotides matching TRBD1. The germline V gene encodes CDR1 SEHNR and CDR2 FQNEAQ (reference sequence). This CDR3 contains 16 residues. The V gene end was trimmed by 5 bases and the J gene end by 0 bases; junction bases not matched to a gene: 5. The CDR3 is CASSGGGQANTGELFF. CDR3 nucleotide sequence: TGTGCCAGCAGCGGAGGGGGACAGGCGAACACCGGGGAGCTGTTTTTT.

This rearrangement joins TRBV6-1 to TRBJ2-5; 7 positions agree with TRBD1. V trimming: 9 bases; J trimming: 0 bases; junction bases outside the gene matches: 4. Germline CDR1 reads MNHNS; CDR2 reads SASEGT. The CDR3 covers 13 residues. The CDR3: CARGQEYQETQYF. The CDR3 region has the DNA TGTGCCAGAGGACAGGAGTACCAAGAGACCCAGTACTTC.

This clonotype was seen at least ten times. A junction end diverges from the germline sequence, so it may reflect a read error. Here the CDR3 reads CSARETGTATYEQYF. CDR3 sequence (DNA): TGCAGTGCAAGAGAGACCGGGACTGCGACCTACGAGCAGTACTTC. This chain links TRBV20-1 with TRBJ2-7, with D possibly being TRBD2 (6 bases). The CDR3 runs to 15 residues. Germline loops: CDR1 DFQATT, CDR2 SNEGSKA (reference sequence).

With respect to this clonotype: A read error may be the cause here, since a much bigger clone is one base away. CDR3 protein: CASSSQGVTYEQYF. DNA for the CDR3: TGTGCCAGCAGCTCCCAGGGGGTCACCTACGAGCAGTACTTC. This chain joins TRBV13 and TRBJ2-7, with TRBD1 identical over 7 bases. V lost 4 bases, J lost 2 bases, and 5 bases stayed unmatched. Germline CDR1 reads PRHDT; CDR2 reads FYEKMQ (reference sequence). The CDR3 runs 14 residues. Full variable domain (outside the CDR3, taken from reference TRBV13 and TRBJ2-7): AAGVIQSPRHLIKEKRETATLKCYPIPRHDTVYWYQQGPGQDPQFLISFYEKMQSDKGSIPDRFSAQQFSDYHSELNMSSLELGDSALYFCASSSQGVTYEQYFGPGTRLTVT.

In this sample, this clonotype turned up many times. The chain is built from TRBV5-1 and TRBJ2-4, with unresolved D. V was cut by 0 bases and J by 2 bases, with 9 bases left in between. The CDR3 spans 15 residues. Germline loops: CDR1 SGHRS, CDR2 YFSETQ. The CDR3 nucleotides are TGCGCCAGCAGCTTGGCCGACCGAACCAAAAACATTCAGTACTTC. Amino acids: CASSLADRTKNIQYF.

Concerning this clonotype itself: A single base separates this from a much larger clone, so it may be a read error. This chain connects TRBV4-1 to TRBJ2-3; 8 bases are shared with TRBD2. The J segment lost 2 bases and the V segment lost 6 bases, leaving 7 bases of the junction unmatched. Germline V CDR1 and CDR2: MGHRA, YSYEKL. The CDR3 runs 15 residues. The CDR3 bases are TGCGCCAGCAGTCAACCAGCGGGAGACACAGATACGCAGTATTTT. Protein product: CASSQPAGDTDTQYF.

This clonotype was seen more than once but under ten times. This chain connects TRBV9 to TRBJ1-2, with D uncertain. Deletions cut 0 bases from V and 8 bases from J, with 11 bases between. There are 13 residues in the CDR3. Germline V gene data show CDR1 as SGDLS and CDR2 as YYNGEE. In DNA form, the CDR3 reads TGTGCCAGCAGCGTAGAGGGCAGGAGGGGCTACACCTTC. This encodes CASSVEGRRGYTF.

This clonotype was counted many times. J is TRBJ2-1 and V is TRBV20-1; the match to TRBD2 covers 14 bases. This CDR3 has 15 residues. Germline CDR1 DFQATT, CDR2 SNEGSKA (reference sequence). Unmatched junction bases numbered 7, after V lost 5 bases and J lost 7 bases. CDR3 residues: CSAHLTSGRVNEQFF. The CDR3 DNA is TGCAGTGCTCACCTGACTAGCGGGAGGGTTAATGAGCAGTTCTTC.

This clonotype was found a few times. The chain carries TRBV14 and TRBJ2-1, with D perhaps matching TRBD2 (6 bases). The CDR3 is made up of 13 amino acids. Per germline, CDR1 SGHDN and CDR2 FVKESK. V was clipped by 6 bases and J by 4 bases, with 10 bases between them. CDR3 sequence reads: CASRRRGYNEQFF. The CDR3 region has the DNA TGTGCCAGCAGACGGAGGGGTTACAATGAGCAGTTCTTC.

V usage is TRBV20-1 and J usage is TRBJ2-2, with D tentatively TRBD1 (6 bases). V was shortened by 2 bases and J by 2 bases, with 15 bases between the two germline ends. This CDR3 contains 16 residues. Germline CDR1 and CDR2: DFQATT and SNEGSKA (reference sequence). The CDR3 nucleotides are TGCAGTGCTAGACTACGACTGGGGGCCAACACCGGGGAGCTGTTTTTT. It encodes CSARLRLGANTGELFF.

The sample holds many counts of this clonotype. The V gene is TRBV19, the J gene TRBJ2-5; 8 nucleotides match TRBD1. CDR3 size: 14 residues. Germline CDR1 and CDR2: LNHDA and SQIVND (reference sequence). The V and J ends lost 6 bases and 2 bases, in that order; junction bases with no gene match: 5. The CDR3 nucleotides read TGTGCCAGTAGACCAGGGGGCAGTCAAGAGACCCAGTACTTC. It specifies CASRPGGSQETQYF.

The sample holds a few counts of this clonotype. This chain connects TRBV4-3 to TRBJ1-1; D perhaps matches TRBD1 (5 bases). Germline values: CDR1 LGHNA, CDR2 YSLEER. The V end was cut by 2 bases, the J end by 0 bases, with 19 bases between. The CDR3 is 18 residues long. In DNA, the CDR3 is TGCGCCAGCAGCCAAAGAAGGGGTTTATTGGGAGTGAACACTGAAGCTTTCTTT. Translated, it gives CASSQRRGLLGVNTEAFF.